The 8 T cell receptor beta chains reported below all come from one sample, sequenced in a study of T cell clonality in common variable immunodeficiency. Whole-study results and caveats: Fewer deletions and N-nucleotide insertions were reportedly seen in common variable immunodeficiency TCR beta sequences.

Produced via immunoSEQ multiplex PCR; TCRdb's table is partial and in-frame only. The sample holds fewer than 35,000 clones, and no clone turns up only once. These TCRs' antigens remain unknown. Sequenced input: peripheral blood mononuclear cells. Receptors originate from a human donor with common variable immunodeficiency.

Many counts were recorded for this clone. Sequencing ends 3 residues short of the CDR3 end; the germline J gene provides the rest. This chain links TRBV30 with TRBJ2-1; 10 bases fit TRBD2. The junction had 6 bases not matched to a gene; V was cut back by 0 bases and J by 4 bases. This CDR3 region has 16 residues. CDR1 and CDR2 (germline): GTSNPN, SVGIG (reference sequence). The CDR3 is CAWSVQSSGGYNEQFF. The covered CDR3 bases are TGTGCCTGGAGTGTACAGAGTAGCGGGGGGTACAATGAG.

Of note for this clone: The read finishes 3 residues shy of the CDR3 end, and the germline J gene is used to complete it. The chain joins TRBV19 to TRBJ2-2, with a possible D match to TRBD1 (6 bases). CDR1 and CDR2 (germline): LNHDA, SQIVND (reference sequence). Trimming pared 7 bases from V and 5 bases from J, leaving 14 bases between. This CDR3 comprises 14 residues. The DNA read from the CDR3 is TGTGCCAGTACCATGGACAGAGTAACCGGGGAG. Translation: CASTMDRVTGE. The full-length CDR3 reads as CASTMDRVTGELFF.

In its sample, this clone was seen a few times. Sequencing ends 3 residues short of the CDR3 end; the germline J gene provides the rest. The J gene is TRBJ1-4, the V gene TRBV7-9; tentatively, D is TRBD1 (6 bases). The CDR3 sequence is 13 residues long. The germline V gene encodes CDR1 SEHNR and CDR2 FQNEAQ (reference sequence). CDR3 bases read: TGTGCCAGCAGCTTGGCAGGGGTAGGGAAA. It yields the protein CASSLAGVGK. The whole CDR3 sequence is CASSLAGVGKLFF.

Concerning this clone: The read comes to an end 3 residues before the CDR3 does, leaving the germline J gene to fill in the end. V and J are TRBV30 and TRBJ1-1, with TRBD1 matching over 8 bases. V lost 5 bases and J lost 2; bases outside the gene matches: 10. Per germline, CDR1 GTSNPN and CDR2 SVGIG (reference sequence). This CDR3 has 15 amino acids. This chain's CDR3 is CAWEFGTGKNTEAFF. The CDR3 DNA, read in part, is TGTGCCTGGGAATTCGGGACAGGTAAAAACACTGAA.

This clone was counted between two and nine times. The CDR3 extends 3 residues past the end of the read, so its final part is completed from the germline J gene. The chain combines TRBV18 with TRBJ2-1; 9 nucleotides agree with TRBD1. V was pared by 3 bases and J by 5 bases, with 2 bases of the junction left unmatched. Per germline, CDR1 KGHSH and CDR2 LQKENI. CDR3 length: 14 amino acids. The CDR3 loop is CASSPRTGDNEQFF. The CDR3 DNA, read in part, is TGTGCCAGCTCACCCCGGACAGGGGACAATGAG.

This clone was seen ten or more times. The CDR3 sequence: CSAEGGSAEQYF. CDR3 DNA (partial): TGCAGTGCTGAGGGGGGGTCCGCCGAG. The chain recombines TRBV20-1 with TRBJ2-7, with D possibly TRBD2 on 7 matching bases. The CDR3 is cut off 3 residues early in the read; its end comes from the germline J gene. Trimming shortened V by 5 bases and J by 6 bases, and 14 bases separated the two germline ends. CDR1 and CDR2 (germline): DFQATT, SNEGSKA (reference sequence). The CDR3 runs 12 residues.

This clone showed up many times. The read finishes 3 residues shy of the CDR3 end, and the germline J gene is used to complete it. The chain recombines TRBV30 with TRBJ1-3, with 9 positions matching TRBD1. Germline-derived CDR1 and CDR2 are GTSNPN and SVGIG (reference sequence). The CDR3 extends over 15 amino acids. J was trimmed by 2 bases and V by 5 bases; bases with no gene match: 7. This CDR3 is CAWETQGATGNTIYF. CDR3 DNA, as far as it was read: TGTGCCTGGGAGACACAGGGGGCGACTGGAAACACC.

Here the CDR3 reads CASSSYRANEQYF. CDR3 bases read: TGTGCCAGCAGCTCTTACAGGGCCAACGAG. This chain links TRBV7-2 with TRBJ2-7; TRBD1 is a possible D gene (6 bases). The read halts 3 residues ahead of the CDR3 end, with the missing end drawn from the germline J gene. V shed 4 bases and J shed 5 bases, with 12 bases lying between them. Germline CDR1 SGHTA, CDR2 FQGNSA. The CDR3 has 13 amino acids.